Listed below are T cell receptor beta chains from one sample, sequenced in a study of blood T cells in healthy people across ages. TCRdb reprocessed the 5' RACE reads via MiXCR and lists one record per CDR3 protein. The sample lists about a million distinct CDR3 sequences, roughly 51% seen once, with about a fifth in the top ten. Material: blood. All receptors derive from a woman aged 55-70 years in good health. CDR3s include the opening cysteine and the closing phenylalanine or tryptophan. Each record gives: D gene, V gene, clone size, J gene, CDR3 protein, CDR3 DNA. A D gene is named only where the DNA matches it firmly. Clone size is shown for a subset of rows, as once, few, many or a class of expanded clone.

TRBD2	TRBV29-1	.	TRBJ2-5	CSGWRGETQYF	TGCAGCGGGTGGCGGGGGGAGACCCAGTACTTC
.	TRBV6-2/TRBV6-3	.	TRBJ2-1	CASSPGLDNEQFF	TGTGCCAGCAGTCCGGGACTCGACAATGAGCAGTTCTTC
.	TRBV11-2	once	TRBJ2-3	CASSPSQFTDTQYF	TGTGCCAGCAGCCCCAGCCAATTCACAGATACACAGTATTTT
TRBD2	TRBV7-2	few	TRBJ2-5	CASSPQGLIKEGETQYF	TGTGCCAGCAGCCCCCAGGGACTAATCAAGGAGGGGGAGACCCAGTACTTC
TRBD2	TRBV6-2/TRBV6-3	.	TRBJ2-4	CASRRHVGEGRDIQYF	TGTGCCAGCAGGCGACACGTCGGGGAGGGCCGGGACATTCAGTACTTC
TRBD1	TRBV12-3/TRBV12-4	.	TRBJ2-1	CASRLTGTGNEQFF	TGTGCCAGCAGACTTACCGGGACAGGTAATGAGCAGTTCTTC
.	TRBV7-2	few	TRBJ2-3	CASSSGLSDTQYF	TGTGCCAGCAGCTCAGGGCTGTCAGATACGCAGTATTTT
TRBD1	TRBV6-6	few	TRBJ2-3	CASSHPDRGTDTQYF	TGTGCCAGCAGTCATCCCGACAGGGGCACAGATACGCAGTATTTT
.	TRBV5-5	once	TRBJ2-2	CASRPTDSNTGELFF	TGTGCCAGCAGACCGACAGACTCCAACACCGGGGAGCTGTTTTTT
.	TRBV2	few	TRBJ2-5	CASARVSVETQYF	TGTGCCAGTGCCCGGGTTAGCGTGGAGACCCAGTACTTC
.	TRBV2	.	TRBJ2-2	CASRRQGATGELFF	TGTGCCAGCAGGCGGCAGGGAGCCACCGGGGAGCTGTTTTTT
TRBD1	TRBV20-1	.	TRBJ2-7	CSAGGDSRFAYEQYF	TGCAGTGCAGGGGGCGATAGTCGGTTCGCCTACGAGCAGTACTTC
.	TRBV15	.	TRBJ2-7	CATPTGQDTYEQYF	TGTGCCACCCCGACTGGGCAGGATACCTACGAGCAGTACTTC
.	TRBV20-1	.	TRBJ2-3	CSARDRPFTQYF	TGCAGTGCTAGAGATCGGCCGTTTACGCAGTATTTT
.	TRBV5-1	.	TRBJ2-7	CASSLAGESLYEQYF	TGCGCCAGCAGCTTGGCCGGGGAAAGCCTCTACGAGCAGTACTTC
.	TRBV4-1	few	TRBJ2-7	CASSPDHEGYEQYF	TGCGCCAGCAGCCCGGATCACGAGGGTTACGAGCAGTACTTC
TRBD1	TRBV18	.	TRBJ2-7	CASSPRTGTYVQYF	TGTGCCAGCTCACCAAGGACAGGGACCTACGTGCAGTACTTC
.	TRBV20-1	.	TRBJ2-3	CSAREGQKTDTQYF	TGCAGTGCTAGAGAGGGTCAGAAAACAGATACGCAGTATTTT
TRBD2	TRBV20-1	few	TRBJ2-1	CSASGRADEQFF	TGCAGTGCTAGCGGGAGGGCCGATGAGCAGTTCTTC
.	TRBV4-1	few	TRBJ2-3	CASSQGVRGSTDTQYF	TGCGCCAGCAGCCAAGGTGTACGCGGGAGCACAGATACGCAGTATTTT
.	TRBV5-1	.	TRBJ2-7	CASSSPLGVEQYF	TGCGCCAGCAGCTCCCCCCTCGGAGTTGAGCAGTACTTC
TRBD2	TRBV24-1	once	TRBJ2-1	CATSDLRREGNNEQFF	TGTGCCACCAGTGATTTGCGGCGGGAGGGTAATAATGAGCAGTTCTTC
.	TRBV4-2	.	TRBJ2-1	CASSQPVGLGGGNEQFF	TGTGCCAGCAGCCAACCCGTCGGACTTGGGGGTGGCAATGAGCAGTTCTTC
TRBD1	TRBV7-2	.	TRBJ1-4	CASSSQGQGNEKLFF	TGTGCCAGCAGCTCCCAGGGACAGGGGAATGAAAAACTGTTTTTT
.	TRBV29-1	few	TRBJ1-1	CSASNTEAFF	TGCAGCGCCTCTAACACTGAAGCTTTCTTT
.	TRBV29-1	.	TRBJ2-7	CSVVGVGYEQYF	TGCAGCGTTGTTGGGGTCGGCTACGAGCAGTACTTC
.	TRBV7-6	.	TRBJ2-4	CASSKGQPPKNIQYF	TGTGCCAGCAGCAAAGGACAGCCCCCCAAAAACATTCAGTACTTC
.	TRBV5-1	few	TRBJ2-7	CASSPGGRVYEQYF	TGCGCCAGCAGCCCCGGGGGTAGAGTATACGAGCAGTACTTC
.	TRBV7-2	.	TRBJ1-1	CASSRQRGAEAFF	TGTGCCAGCAGTCGACAGCGAGGGGCTGAAGCTTTCTTT
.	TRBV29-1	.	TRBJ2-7	CSVELTTARSYEQYF	TGCAGCGTTGAACTTACCACAGCGAGGTCCTACGAGCAGTACTTC
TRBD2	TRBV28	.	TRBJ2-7	CASRSAAGLVDEQYF	TGTGCCAGCAGAAGCGCAGCGGGATTGGTAGACGAGCAGTACTTC
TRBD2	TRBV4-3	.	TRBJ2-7	CASSQDRSGLGPLYEQYF	TGCGCCAGCAGCCAAGATCGATCCGGACTAGGCCCCCTCTACGAGCAGTACTTC
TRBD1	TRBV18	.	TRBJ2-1	CASSPSGQGSEQFF	TGTGCCAGCTCACCGAGCGGACAGGGCTCTGAGCAGTTCTTC
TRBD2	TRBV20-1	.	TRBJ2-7	CSAPRGGTSTYEQYF	TGCAGTGCTCCGAGGGGCGGGACTAGTACCTACGAGCAGTACTTC
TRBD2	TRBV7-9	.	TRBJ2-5	CASRTTSGSVETQYF	TGTGCCAGCAGGACGACTAGCGGGAGCGTAGAGACCCAGTACTTC
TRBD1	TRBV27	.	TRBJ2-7	CAGTTTWDSYEQYF	TGTGCCGGCACTACGACTTGGGACAGCTACGAGCAGTACTTC
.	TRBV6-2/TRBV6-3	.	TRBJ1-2	CASSLGDRREYGYTF	TGTGCCAGCAGCCTCGGGGACCGAAGGGAGTATGGCTACACCTTC
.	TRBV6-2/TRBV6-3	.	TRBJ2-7	CASSPIGLYEQYF	TGTGCCAGCAGCCCAATCGGACTCTACGAGCAGTACTTC
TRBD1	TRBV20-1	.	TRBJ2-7	CSARTGGKRAEQYF	TGCAGTGCTAGGACAGGGGGCAAAAGGGCCGAGCAGTACTTC
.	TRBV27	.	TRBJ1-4	CASTSGQGEKLFF	TGTGCCAGCACGTCCGGGCAGGGTGAAAAACTGTTTTTT
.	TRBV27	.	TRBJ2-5	CASNKRGGWSQETQYF	TGTGCCAGCAATAAAAGGGGAGGATGGTCCCAAGAGACCCAGTACTTC
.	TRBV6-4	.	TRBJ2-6	CASSDSGAYSGANVLTF	TGTGCCAGCAGTGACTCGGGGGCCTACTCTGGGGCCAACGTCCTGACTTTC
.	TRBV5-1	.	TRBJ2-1	CASSWVGNNEQFF	TGCGCCAGCAGCTGGGTTGGGAACAATGAGCAGTTCTTC
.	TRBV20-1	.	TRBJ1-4	CSARQTGLREKLFF	TGCAGTGCTAGACAGACCGGGCTTAGGGAAAAACTGTTTTTT
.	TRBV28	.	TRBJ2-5	CASSFAAAFETQYF	TGTGCCAGCAGTTTCGCCGCGGCTTTCGAGACCCAGTACTTC
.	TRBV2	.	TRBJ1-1	CASRRGVVTEAFF	TGTGCCAGCAGACGGGGGGTCGTCACTGAAGCTTTCTTT
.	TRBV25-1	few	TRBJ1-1	CASGKVGGATNTEAFF	TGTGCCAGCGGGAAAGTAGGAGGGGCGACGAACACTGAAGCTTTCTTT
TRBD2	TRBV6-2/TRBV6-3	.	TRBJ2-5	CASSYSWTSGQETQYF	TGTGCCAGCAGTTACTCCTGGACTAGCGGGCAAGAGACCCAGTACTTC
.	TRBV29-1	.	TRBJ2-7	CSVEGKGAGSSYEQYF	TGCAGCGTTGAAGGAAAGGGGGCGGGATCATCCTACGAGCAGTACTTC
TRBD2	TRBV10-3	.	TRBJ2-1	CAISPGGAGGPPYNEQFF	TGTGCCATCAGTCCCGGGGGAGCGGGAGGGCCCCCCTACAATGAGCAGTTCTTC
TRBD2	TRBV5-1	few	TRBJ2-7	CASSLGFGGRLTYEQYF	TGCGCCAGCAGCTTGGGGTTCGGGGGGAGGCTCACCTACGAGCAGTACTTC